These T cell receptor beta chains were read from a single sample in a study of cytomegalovirus exposure and HLA in healthy donors. Assay used: immunoSEQ multiplex PCR; TCRdb lists only in-frame clones, some missing. The sample holds 100,000 to 150,000 clones; around four fifths are singletons and the top ten take over 15%. The sample comprised PBMCs. The source of these receptors is a young man in good health and CMV-seropositive. CDR3s leave out the opening cysteine and the closing phenylalanine or tryptophan.

TRBJ2-7,TRBV11-3,12,ASSLNVGTHEQY
TRBJ1-4,TRBV10-2,13,ASRDTGATNEKLF
TRBJ2-2,TRBV6-5,11,ASSFSGVGELF
TRBJ1-5,TRBV19,10,ASSIPGRPQH
TRBJ1-6,TRBV5-4,14,ASSLNGFMNNSPLH
TRBJ1-4,TRBV18,11,ASTGPVREKLF
TRBJ2-1,TRBV27,11,ASSLGPNNEQF
TRBJ2-2,TRBV28,13,ASSLSGQFTGELF
TRBJ1-2,TRBV18,14,ASSPPAGGEWDGYT
TRBJ1-1,TRBV5-1,12,ASSLAGANTEAF
TRBJ2-7,TRBV6-1,12,ASSEPRGGGEQY
TRBJ2-7,TRBV28,12,ASSSQQVLYEQY
TRBJ2-3,TRBV7-6,11,ASSHSGTDTQY
TRBJ2-1,TRBV1,11,TSRDSIYNEQF
TRBJ1-6,TRBV5-4,12,ASRQDRGNSPLH
TRBJ1-1,TRBV27,12,ASSALPVNTEAF
TRBJ1-3,TRBV5-1,16,ASSLTGQGSLSGNTIY
TRBJ2-7,TRBV23-1,12,ASSPGVRSYEQY
TRBJ2-7,TRBV7-8,11,ASSLKTGSEQY
TRBJ2-3,TRBV5-4,11,ASSLDREDTQY
TRBJ1-1,TRBV7-9,10,ASSPGWGEAF
TRBJ2-1,TRBV7-6,16,ASSFYASGGKRVNEQF
TRBJ2-3,TRBV7-8,14,ASSLLRDRFTDTQY
TRBJ2-1,TRBV29-1,12,SVSGTGVSNEQF
TRBJ1-1,TRBV12-2,9,ASRCLSEAF
TRBJ2-5,TRBV2,13,ASSRASGEQETQY
TRBJ2-1,TRBV2,13,ASRGLESSYNEQF
TRBJ2-7,TRBV27,14,ASSPSSGSLLNKQY
TRBJ2-1,TRBV11-2,11,ASSLVAAGKQF
TRBJ2-7,TRBV16,12,ASSPRGPDYEQY
TRBJ2-2,TRBV18,17,ASSPGDRGKSTNTGELF
TRBJ2-7,TRBV27,13,ASSNPPGQHYEQY
TRBJ1-1,TRBV7-3,15,ASSAGGTGALNTEAF
TRBJ1-1,TRBV7-6,12,ASLPDFLGTEAF
TRBJ2-5,TRBV7-3,13,ASSFSGGEQETQY
TRBJ2-7,TRBV5-6,13,ASSLVGQGLNEQY
TRBJ2-3,TRBV6-5,13,AISVGTASTDTQY
TRBJ1-2,TRBV11-2,13,ASSLDPSGFYGYT
-,TRBV2,11,ASEGDRGYEQY
TRBJ2-5,TRBV4-1,15,ASSQDELAGSGETQY
TRBJ1-1,TRBV19,11,ASSIDRQTEAF
TRBJ1-2,TRBV5-4,14,ASSSPLQGTWYGYT
TRBJ1-4,TRBV11-2,11,ASSPGVNEKLF
TRBJ1-4,TRBV6-6,11,ASRAPAGEKLF
TRBJ2-5,TRBV1,15,TSSQIRLAGGQETQY
TRBJ1-3,TRBV7-9,17,ASSLGQLTWGQAGNTIY
TRBJ1-1,TRBV5-4,14,ASSSGQGGLDIEDF
TRBJ1-1,TRBV5-5,11,ASSQGQGITAF
TRBJ2-1,TRBV5-4,12,ASSAGQGGGEQF
TRBJ2-7,TRBV27,13,ASSLNTGSPYEQY
TRBJ2-5,TRBV11-2,9,ASSVGTGVY
TRBJ2-7,TRBV29-1,11,SVGEGQTYEQY
TRBJ2-1,TRBV19,15,ASSKPTGAPGSNEQF